This T cell receptor (beta chain) was captured by sequencing in a study of blood T cells in healthy people across ages. The wider study: Template switching picked up about one barcoded beta molecule for each two T cells.

The CDR3 consists of 16 residues. Germline V lookup: CDR1 MNHEY, CDR2 SVGAGI. The study's findings and limits: Researchers judged that diversity estimates from one million T cells fell short of true values. Samples with more naive T cells showed higher observed beta diversity.

Using a J-beta primer mix together with a sample-barcoded 5' primer, a second PCR was run for roughly 6 to 12 cycles. Each CDR3 protein is one row after TCRdb ran MiXCR on the 5' RACE reads. The sample includes some 1.4 million distinct CDR3 sequences, around 42% of them seen just once. About this clonotype itself: Its matching antigen is unknown.

Investigators took about 10 milliliters of peripheral blood from every donor. Sequencing input: blood. V usage is TRBV6-5 and J usage is TRBJ2-5; D perhaps matches TRBD2 (5 bases). The DNA end favors TRBJ2-7, so the J call may be wrong. The sequence was collected from a woman aged 18-29 years in good health. In nucleotides, the CDR3 is TGTGCCAGCAGTTCGACTGCTGACCTGGGAGCCTACGAGCAGTACTTC. The encoded protein is CASSSTADLGAYEQYF.